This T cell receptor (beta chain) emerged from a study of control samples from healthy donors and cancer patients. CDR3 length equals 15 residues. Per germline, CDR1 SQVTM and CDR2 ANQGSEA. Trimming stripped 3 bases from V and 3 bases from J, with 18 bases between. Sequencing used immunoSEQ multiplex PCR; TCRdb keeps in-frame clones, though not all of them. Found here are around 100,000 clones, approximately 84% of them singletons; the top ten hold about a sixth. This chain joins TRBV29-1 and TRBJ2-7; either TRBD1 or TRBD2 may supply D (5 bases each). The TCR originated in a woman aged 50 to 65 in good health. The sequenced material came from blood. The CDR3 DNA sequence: TGCAGCGTTGATCTGAGTAGGGGACGGGGCTACGAGCAGTACTTC. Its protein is CSVDLSRGRGYEQYF.